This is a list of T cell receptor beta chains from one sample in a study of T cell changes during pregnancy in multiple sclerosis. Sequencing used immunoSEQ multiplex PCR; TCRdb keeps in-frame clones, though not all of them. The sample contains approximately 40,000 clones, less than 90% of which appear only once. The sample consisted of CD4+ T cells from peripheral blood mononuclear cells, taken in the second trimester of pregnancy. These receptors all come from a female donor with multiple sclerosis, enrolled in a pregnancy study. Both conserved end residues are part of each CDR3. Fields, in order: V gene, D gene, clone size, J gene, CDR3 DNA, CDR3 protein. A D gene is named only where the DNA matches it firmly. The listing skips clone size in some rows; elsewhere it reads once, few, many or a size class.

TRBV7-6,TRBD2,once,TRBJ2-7,TGTGCCAGCAGCTCCACGGCGGGGGGCTACGAGCAGTACTTC,CASSSTAGGYEQYF
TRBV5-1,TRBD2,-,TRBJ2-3,TGCGCCAGCAGCTCCGGATTGACTAGCGGGAGCGCTACAGATACGCAGTATTTT,CASSSGLTSGSATDTQYF
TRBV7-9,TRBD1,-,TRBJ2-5,TGTGCCAGCAGCTTATTGGGGCAGGGGGCGACGGGAGAGACCCAGTACTTC,CASSLLGQGATGETQYF
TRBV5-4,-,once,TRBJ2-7,TGTGCCAGCAGCGCCCAGGGATCCTACGAGCAGTACTTC,CASSAQGSYEQYF
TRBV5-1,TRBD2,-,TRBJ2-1,TGCGCCAGCAGCCCTGGACTAGCGGGCTACAATGAGCAGTTCTTC,CASSPGLAGYNEQFF
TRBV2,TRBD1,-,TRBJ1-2,TGTGCCAGCTTAAGACAGGGTCTACATGGCTACACCTTC,CASLRQGLHGYTF
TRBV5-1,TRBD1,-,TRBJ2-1,TGCGCCAGCAGCTCAGGACAGGGAGGTTTCAATGAGCAGTTCTTC,CASSSGQGGFNEQFF
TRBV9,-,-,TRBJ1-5,TGTGCCAGCAGCGTAGGAGAAGAAGGGGGTCAGCCCCAGCATTTT,CASSVGEEGGQPQHF
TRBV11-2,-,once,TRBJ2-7,TGTGCCAGCAGCTTGTCAGACTACGAGCAGTACTTC,CASSLSDYEQYF
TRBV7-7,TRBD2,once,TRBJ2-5,TGTGCTAGCAGCTTAGGGGGGACTAGACGCGAGACCCAGTACTTC,CASSLGGTRRETQYF
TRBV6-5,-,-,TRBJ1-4,TGTGCCAGCAGGGAATCAGGGTATGGCGGTGAAAAACTGTTTTTT,CASRESGYGGEKLFF
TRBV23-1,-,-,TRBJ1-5,TGCGCCAGCATTAAGGACAGCGATCAGCCCCAGCATTTT,CASIKDSDQPQHF
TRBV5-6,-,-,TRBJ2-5,TGTGCCAGCAGACCTGACAGACAAGAGACCCAGTACTTC,CASRPDRQETQYF
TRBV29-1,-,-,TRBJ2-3,TGCAGCGTTGTAGCGGCAGATACGCAGTATTTT,CSVVAADTQYF
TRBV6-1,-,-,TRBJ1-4,TGTGCCAGCAGCTCCCGGGGTAATGAAAAACTGTTTTTT,CASSSRGNEKLFF
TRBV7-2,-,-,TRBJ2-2,TGTGCCAGCAGCTTAGAGCTATCGGGGACCGGGGAGCTGTTTTTT,CASSLELSGTGELFF
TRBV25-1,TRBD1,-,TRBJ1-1,TGTGCCAGCAGAATGACAGGGGTCACTGAAGCTTTCTTT,CASRMTGVTEAFF
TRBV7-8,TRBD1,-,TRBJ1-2,TGTGCCAGCAGCTTAGTAAGGACAGGGGCAAACTATGGCTACACCTTC,CASSLVRTGANYGYTF
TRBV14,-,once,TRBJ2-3,TGTGCCAGCAGTTTGCGAGACTGGGATACGCAGTATTTT,CASSLRDWDTQYF
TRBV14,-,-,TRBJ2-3,TGTGCCAGCAGCCCGACTAGGGCTGGGGGTACGCAGTATTTT,CASSPTRAGGTQYF
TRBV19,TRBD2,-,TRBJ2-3,TGTGCCAGTCAAACGGGAGGAACAGATACGCAGTATTTT,CASQTGGTDTQYF
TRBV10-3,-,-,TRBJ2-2,TGTGCCATCAGTGAGTCGGGAGCCGGGGAGCTGTTTTTT,CAISESGAGELFF